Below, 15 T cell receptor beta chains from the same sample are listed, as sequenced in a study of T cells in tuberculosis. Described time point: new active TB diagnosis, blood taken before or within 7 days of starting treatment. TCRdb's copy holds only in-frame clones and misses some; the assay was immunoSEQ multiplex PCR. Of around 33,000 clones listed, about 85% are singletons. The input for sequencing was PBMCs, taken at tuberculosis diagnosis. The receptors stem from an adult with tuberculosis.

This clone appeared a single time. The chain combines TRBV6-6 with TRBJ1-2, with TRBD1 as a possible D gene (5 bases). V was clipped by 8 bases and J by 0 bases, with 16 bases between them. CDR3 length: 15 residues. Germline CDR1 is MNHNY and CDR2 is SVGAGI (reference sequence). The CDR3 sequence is CASGAGPLANYGYTF. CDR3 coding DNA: TGTGCCAGCGGGGCAGGGCCCCTCGCTAACTATGGCTACACCTTC.

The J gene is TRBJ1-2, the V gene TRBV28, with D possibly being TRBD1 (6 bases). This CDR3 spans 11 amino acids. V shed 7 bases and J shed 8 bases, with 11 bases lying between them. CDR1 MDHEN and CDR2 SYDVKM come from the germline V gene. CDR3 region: CASKTGWGYTF. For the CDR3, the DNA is TGTGCCAGCAAAACAGGGTGGGGCTACACCTTC.

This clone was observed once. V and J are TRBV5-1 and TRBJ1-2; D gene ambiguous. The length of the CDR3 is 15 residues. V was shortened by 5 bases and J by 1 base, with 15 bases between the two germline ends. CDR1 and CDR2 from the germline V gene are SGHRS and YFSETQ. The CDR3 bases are TGCGCCAGCAGGGGCCTGGCCACCAGTAACTATGGCTACACCTTC. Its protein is CASRGLATSNYGYTF.

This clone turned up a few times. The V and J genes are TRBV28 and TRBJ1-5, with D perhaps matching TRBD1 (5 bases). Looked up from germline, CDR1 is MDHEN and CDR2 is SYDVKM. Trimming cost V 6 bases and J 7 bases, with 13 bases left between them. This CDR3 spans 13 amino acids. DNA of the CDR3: TGTGCCAGCAGAGCCTTGGGGCCCCAGCCCCAGCATTTT. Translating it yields CASRALGPQPQHF.

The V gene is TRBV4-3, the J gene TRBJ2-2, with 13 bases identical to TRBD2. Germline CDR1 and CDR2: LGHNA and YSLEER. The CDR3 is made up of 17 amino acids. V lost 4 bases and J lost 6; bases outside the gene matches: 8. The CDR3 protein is CASSPRLAGGLAGELFF. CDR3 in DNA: TGCGCCAGCAGCCCGAGACTAGCGGGAGGCCTCGCCGGGGAGCTGTTTTTT.

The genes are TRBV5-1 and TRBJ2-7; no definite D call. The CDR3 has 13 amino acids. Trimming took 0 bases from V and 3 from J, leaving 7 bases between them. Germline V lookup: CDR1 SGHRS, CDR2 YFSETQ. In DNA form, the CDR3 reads TGCGCCAGCAGCTTGGCAGGCAGCTACGAGCAGTACTTC. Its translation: CASSLAGSYEQYF.

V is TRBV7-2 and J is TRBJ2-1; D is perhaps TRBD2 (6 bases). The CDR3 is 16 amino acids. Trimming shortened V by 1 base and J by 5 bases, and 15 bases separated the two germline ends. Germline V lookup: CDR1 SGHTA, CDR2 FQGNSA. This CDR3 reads CASSLVRRVGHNEQFF. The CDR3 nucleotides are TGTGCCAGCAGCTTAGTTCGGAGGGTCGGCCACAATGAGCAGTTCTTC.

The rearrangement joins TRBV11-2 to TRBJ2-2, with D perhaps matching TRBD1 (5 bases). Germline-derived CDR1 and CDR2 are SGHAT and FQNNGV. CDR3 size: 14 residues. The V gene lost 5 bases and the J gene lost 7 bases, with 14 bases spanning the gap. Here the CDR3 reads CASSLRGIGGELFF. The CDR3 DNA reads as TGTGCCAGCAGCCTAAGGGGAATCGGCGGGGAGCTGTTTTTT.

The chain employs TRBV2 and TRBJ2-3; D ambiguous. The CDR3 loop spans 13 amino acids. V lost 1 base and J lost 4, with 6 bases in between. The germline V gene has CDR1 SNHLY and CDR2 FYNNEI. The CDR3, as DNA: TGTGCCAGCAGTGAAGGGTCGGCAGATACGCAGTATTTT. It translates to CASSEGSADTQYF.

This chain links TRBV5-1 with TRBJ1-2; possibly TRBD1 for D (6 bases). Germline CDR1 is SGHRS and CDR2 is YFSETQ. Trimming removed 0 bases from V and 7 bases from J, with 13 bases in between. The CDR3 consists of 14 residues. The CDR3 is CASSLAGQIRGYTF. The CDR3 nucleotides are TGCGCCAGCAGCTTGGCGGGACAAATTCGTGGCTACACCTTC.

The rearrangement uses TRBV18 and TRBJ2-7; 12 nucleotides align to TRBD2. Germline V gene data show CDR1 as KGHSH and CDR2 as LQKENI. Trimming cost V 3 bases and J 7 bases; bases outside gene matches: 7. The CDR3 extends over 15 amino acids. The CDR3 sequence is CASSPAGLAGKEQYF. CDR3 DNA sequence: TGTGCCAGCTCACCGGCAGGACTAGCGGGGAAGGAGCAGTACTTC.

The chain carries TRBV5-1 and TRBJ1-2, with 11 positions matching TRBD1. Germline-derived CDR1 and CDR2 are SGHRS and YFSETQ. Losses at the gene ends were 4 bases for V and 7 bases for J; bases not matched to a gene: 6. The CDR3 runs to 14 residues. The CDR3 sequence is CASSPDRGRGGYTF. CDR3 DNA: TGCGCCAGCAGCCCGGACAGGGGGCGCGGTGGCTACACCTTC.

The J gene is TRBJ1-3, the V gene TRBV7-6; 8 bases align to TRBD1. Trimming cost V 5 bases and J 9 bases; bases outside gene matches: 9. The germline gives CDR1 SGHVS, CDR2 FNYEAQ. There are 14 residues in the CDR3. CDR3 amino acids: CASSRDYRGSTIYF. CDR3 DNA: TGTGCCAGCAGCCGAGATTACAGGGGGAGCACCATATATTTT.

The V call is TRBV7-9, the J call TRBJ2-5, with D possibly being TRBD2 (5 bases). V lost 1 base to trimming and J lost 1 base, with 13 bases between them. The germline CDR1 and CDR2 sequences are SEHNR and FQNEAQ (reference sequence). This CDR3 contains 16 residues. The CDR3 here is CASSLERAETQETQYF. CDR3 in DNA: TGTGCCAGCAGCTTAGAGAGGGCGGAGACCCAAGAGACCCAGTACTTC.

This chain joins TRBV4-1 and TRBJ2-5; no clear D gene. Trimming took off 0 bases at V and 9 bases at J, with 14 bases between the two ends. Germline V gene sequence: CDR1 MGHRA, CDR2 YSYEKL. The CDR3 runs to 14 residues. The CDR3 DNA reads TGCGCCAGCAGCCAAGAGTCGCTGATGAAGCCCCAGTACTTC. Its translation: CASSQESLMKPQYF.